This T cell receptor beta chain was captured in a study of human T cells and chemical hapten exposure. The library labeled individual cDNA molecules by adding unique molecular identifiers to them. TCRdb itself ran the RACE reads through MiXCR, one entry per CDR3 protein. The table has 350,000 to 400,000 distinct CDR3 sequences, over 6% seen once. Time point specified: patch test 2, 6 weeks after DPC sensitization. Noted treatment: therapeutic diphenylcyclopropenone sensitization with weekly scalp DPC. CDR3 length: 15 residues. The ends were cut back, 7 bases at V and 2 bases at J, with 15 bases in the middle. Germline V CDR1 and CDR2: LGHNT, FRNRAP.

The source is a woman aged 18-29 years with alopecia areata. Some clones in this sample may be carry-over from other donors' samples. The V and J genes are TRBV12-5 and TRBJ2-1; D might be TRBD2 (5 bases). This specimen was whole blood, taken in connection with sensitization to the hapten diphenylcyclopropenone (DPC). The DNA for the CDR3 is TGTGCTAGTGCGTCCGCCGGGGTTCCCTACAATGAGCAGTTCTTC. Translation gives CASASAGVPYNEQFF.